These 5 T cell receptor beta chains were all obtained from the same sample, sequenced in a study of blood T cells in healthy people across ages. A second roughly 7 to 11 cycle PCR used barcoded and J-beta primers. MiXCR was run by TCRdb on the 5' RACE reads, yielding one entry per CDR3 protein. The sample yields hundreds of thousands of distinct CDR3 sequences, under 30% seen once. Another study also made use of these data, one on T cells of mothers and their children.

Sequencing was performed on blood. The receptors shown here come from a boy between 10 and 17 years old in good health.

The chain carries TRBV20-1 and TRBJ1-2, with D uncertain. Deletions cut 3 bases from V and 2 bases from J, with 7 bases between. CDR3 length equals 12 residues. Germline assignment: CDR1 DFQATT and CDR2 SNEGSKA (reference sequence). This CDR3 reads CSASIGNYGYTF. Written as DNA, the CDR3 is TGCAGTGCTAGTATAGGGAACTATGGCTACACCTTC.

The J gene is TRBJ2-7, the V gene TRBV19; TRBD2 agrees at 10 bases. This CDR3 comprises 14 residues. Germline assignment: CDR1 LNHDA and CDR2 SQIVND (reference sequence). V shed 7 bases and J 6 bases; nucleotides not matched to a gene: 9. The CDR3 DNA follows: TGTGCCAGTAACCCCGGACTAGCGGTGCGCGAGCAGTACTTC. Protein product: CASNPGLAVREQYF.

This clonotype was detected a few times. The J gene is TRBJ2-1, the V gene TRBV5-1; possibly TRBD1 for D (5 bases). Trimming took 5 bases from V and 2 from J, leaving 23 bases between them. CDR1 SGHRS and CDR2 YFSETQ come from the germline V gene. This CDR3 contains 18 residues. Here the CDR3 DNA reads TGCGCCAGCAGAGGTATTGATCCAGGGAAGAAACCCTACAATGAGCAGTTCTTC. It codes for CASRGIDPGKKPYNEQFF.

This clonotype turned up a few times. The gene calls are TRBV7-9 and TRBJ1-2; 7 bases align to TRBD1. The germline CDR1 and CDR2 sequences are SEHNR and FQNEAQ (reference sequence). V trimming: 2 bases; J trimming: 3 bases; junction bases outside the gene matches: 12. This CDR3 contains 17 residues. The CDR3 is CASSLSYGTVADYGYTF. CDR3 nucleotides: TGTGCCAGCAGCTTAAGCTACGGGACAGTAGCCGACTATGGCTACACCTTC.

The CDR3 sequence is CSVSGTGYGYTF. The DNA of the CDR3 is TGCAGCGTCTCCGGGACAGGGTATGGCTACACCTTC. The V call is TRBV29-1, the J call TRBJ1-2, with 9 positions matching TRBD1. This CDR3 comprises 12 residues. Germline CDR1 is SQVTM and CDR2 is ANQGSEA. With 6 bases clipped from V and 5 bases from J, the junction kept 4 bases outside the gene matches.